This is a list of T cell receptor beta chains from one sample in a study of neoadjuvant anti-PD-1 for oral cavity cancer. Sequencing used immunoSEQ multiplex PCR; TCRdb keeps in-frame clones, though not all of them. The top ten clones hold roughly two fifths of a sample with around 15,000 clones, roughly 35% of them seen once. Sample: tumor tissue, taken after nivolumab (anti-PD-1) treatment. The receptors here all came from a person aged 35-79 years with oral cavity squamous cell carcinoma. Each CDR3 is given with its conserved first and last residue.

v_call: TRBV5-8; cdr3_length: 13; j_call: TRBJ2-7; cdr3_aa: CASSPGNYYEQYF
v_call: TRBV29-1; cdr3_length: 13; j_call: TRBJ1-4; cdr3_aa: CSAGGGLGEKLFF
v_call: TRBV5-4; cdr3_length: 14; j_call: TRBJ2-2; cdr3_aa: CASSPGLNTGELFF
v_call: TRBV11-2; cdr3_length: 15; j_call: TRBJ2-2; cdr3_aa: CASSLGGLITGELFF
v_call: TRBV7-9; cdr3_length: 13; j_call: TRBJ1-1; cdr3_aa: CASSAFMNTEAFF
v_call: TRBV19; cdr3_length: 14; j_call: TRBJ1-6; cdr3_aa: CASRPGGSGSPLHF
v_call: TRBV19; cdr3_length: 12; j_call: TRBJ2-3; cdr3_aa: CASSPNTDTQYF
v_call: TRBV7-3; cdr3_length: 15; j_call: TRBJ1-6; cdr3_aa: CASSLRRGWDSPLHF
v_call: TRBV10-1; cdr3_length: 16; j_call: TRBJ2-1; cdr3_aa: CASSEYRGGSYNEQFF
v_call: TRBV6-1; cdr3_length: 14; j_call: TRBJ2-7; cdr3_aa: CATRPAASPYEQYF
v_call: TRBV10-1; cdr3_length: 13; j_call: TRBJ1-6; cdr3_aa: CASKERNNSPLHF
v_call: TRBV18; cdr3_length: 16; j_call: TRBJ1-2; cdr3_aa: CASSPETGNFRYGYTF
v_call: TRBV30; cdr3_length: 15; j_call: TRBJ1-4; cdr3_aa: CAWSATLRGNEKLFF
v_call: TRBV5-5; cdr3_length: 17; j_call: TRBJ2-1; cdr3_aa: CASSFPGDRVTYNEQFF
v_call: TRBV7-8; cdr3_length: 13; j_call: TRBJ2-3; cdr3_aa: CASRIAGTDTQYF
v_call: TRBV7-9; cdr3_length: 12; j_call: TRBJ2-7; cdr3_aa: CASSTGVYEQYF
v_call: TRBV6-6; cdr3_length: 14; j_call: TRBJ2-1; cdr3_aa: CATTPGQGTNEQFF
v_call: TRBV6-6; cdr3_length: 15; j_call: TRBJ1-2; cdr3_aa: CASSSRDTGSYGYTF
v_call: TRBV19; cdr3_length: 12; j_call: TRBJ2-7; cdr3_aa: CASSYVGYEQYF
v_call: TRBV4-1; cdr3_length: 14; j_call: TRBJ1-2; cdr3_aa: CASSQGKGRPGYTF
v_call: TRBV11-3; cdr3_length: 13; j_call: TRBJ1-1; cdr3_aa: CASSTNRVTEAFF
v_call: TRBV27; cdr3_length: 13; j_call: TRBJ2-7; cdr3_aa: CASSLDRFYEQYF
v_call: TRBV5-1; cdr3_length: 14; j_call: TRBJ2-5; cdr3_aa: CASSASGGTETQYF
v_call: TRBV5-1; cdr3_length: 16; j_call: TRBJ2-5; cdr3_aa: CASSLSGSRGGETQYF
v_call: TRBV30; cdr3_length: 14; j_call: TRBJ2-2; cdr3_aa: CAWRGRRDTGELFF
v_call: TRBV27; cdr3_length: 14; j_call: TRBJ1-6; cdr3_aa: CASSLKSYNSPLHF
v_call: TRBV5-1; cdr3_length: 16; j_call: TRBJ1-5; cdr3_aa: CASSLGTGISNQPQHF
v_call: TRBV12-5; cdr3_length: 14; j_call: TRBJ2-7; cdr3_aa: CASGRWTGLGEQYF
v_call: TRBV19; cdr3_length: 17; j_call: TRBJ1-2; cdr3_aa: CASIDPARDRANYGYTF
v_call: TRBV10-3; cdr3_length: 16; j_call: TRBJ2-7; cdr3_aa: CAISESQAIATYEQYF
v_call: TRBV10-2; cdr3_length: 18; j_call: TRBJ2-7; cdr3_aa: CASRPGLAGGKVSYEQYF
v_call: TRBV7-2; cdr3_length: 13; j_call: TRBJ1-2; cdr3_aa: CASSGGLNYGYTF
v_call: TRBV6-5; cdr3_length: 14; j_call: TRBJ1-1; cdr3_aa: CASRRGYLNTEAFF
v_call: TRBV19; cdr3_length: 14; j_call: TRBJ1-5; cdr3_aa: CASSKQAGNQPQHF
v_call: TRBV10-2; cdr3_length: 14; j_call: TRBJ1-5; cdr3_aa: CASSPSGGGQPQHF
v_call: TRBV15; cdr3_length: 17; j_call: TRBJ2-5; cdr3_aa: CATSRGRGGVLPQTQYF
v_call: TRBV2; cdr3_length: 13; j_call: TRBJ2-7; cdr3_aa: CASGVVGSYEQYF
v_call: TRBV6-1; cdr3_length: 14; j_call: TRBJ1-5; cdr3_aa: CASSPDPGNQPQHF
v_call: TRBV19; cdr3_length: 15; j_call: TRBJ1-4; cdr3_aa: CASSMGTGNNEKLFF
v_call: TRBV28; cdr3_length: 16; j_call: TRBJ1-5; cdr3_aa: CASSFPGTHSNQPQHF
v_call: TRBV6-1; cdr3_length: 19; j_call: TRBJ1-6; cdr3_aa: CASSEGGSAGGMYNSPLHF
v_call: TRBV4-3; cdr3_length: 15; j_call: TRBJ2-1; cdr3_aa: CASSQEVQAGDEQFF
v_call: TRBV5-5; cdr3_length: 13; j_call: TRBJ2-7; cdr3_aa: CASSLAIQWEQYF
v_call: TRBV11-2; cdr3_length: 15; j_call: TRBJ1-1; cdr3_aa: CASSPGGRANTEAFF
v_call: TRBV4-2; cdr3_length: 17; j_call: TRBJ2-2; cdr3_aa: CASSTPGQGKIAGELFF
v_call: TRBV28; cdr3_length: 15; j_call: TRBJ1-5; cdr3_aa: CASIVDRSWSQPQHF
v_call: TRBV30; cdr3_length: 11; j_call: TRBJ2-1; cdr3_aa: CAWDRYNEQFF
v_call: TRBV19; cdr3_length: 15; j_call: TRBJ1-5; cdr3_aa: CASSMAGPLNQPQHF
v_call: TRBV13; cdr3_length: 14; j_call: TRBJ2-7; cdr3_aa: CASSPREGTYEQYF
v_call: TRBV11-2; cdr3_length: 12; j_call: TRBJ2-4; cdr3_aa: CASSLGGATMYF
v_call: TRBV4-1; cdr3_length: 15; j_call: TRBJ1-6; cdr3_aa: CASSLTRDDNSPLHF
v_call: TRBV28; cdr3_length: 17; j_call: TRBJ2-1; cdr3_aa: CASSGPGTSGLLGEQFF
v_call: TRBV11-2; cdr3_length: 13; j_call: TRBJ1-5; cdr3_aa: CASSLSSNQPQHF
v_call: TRBV14; cdr3_length: 17; j_call: TRBJ1-1; cdr3_aa: CASSQGIGWSAGTEAFF
v_call: TRBV10-3; cdr3_length: 14; j_call: TRBJ2-2; cdr3_aa: CAIRVTGDTGELFF
v_call: TRBV7-2; cdr3_length: 13; j_call: TRBJ1-4; cdr3_aa: CASSPTPNEKLFF
v_call: TRBV6-5; cdr3_length: 15; j_call: TRBJ1-6; cdr3_aa: CASKAASSYNSPLHF